This TCR beta chain derives from a study of cytomegalovirus exposure and HLA in healthy donors (dated by TCRdb to 2016 to 2017). A note on the overall study: In an earlier analysis of some 610 of the donors, 276 Gb of sequence data and approximately 100 million unique TCR beta sequences from about 190 million T cells were reported. A later genetic analysis used genome-wide SNP genotypes for about 60% of the roughly 700 donors, treating that subset as a discovery cohort. To predict cytomegalovirus infection status, the study brought together high-throughput TCR immunosequencing, statistical association of individual TCRs with disease status, and machine learning. A later analysis re-examined previously published TCR beta repertoires from about 670 donors and added high-resolution HLA genotyping to investigate patterns of TCR occurrence. On average, 235,054 unique TCR beta nucleotide sequences were sequenced per donor among 398 genotyped donors of the cohort, with roughly 18% of those sequences being non-productive. An earlier analysis of several hundred of the donors used high-throughput TCR beta sequencing to judge whether each TCR beta V gene segment behaved as functional or pseudogenic. Every repertoire in the discovery cohort had been generated on one and the same sequencing platform. Both class I and class II loci were covered by HLA typing, at four-digit resolution. Because of strong linkage in the cohort, five DR-DQ haplotypes were treated as single units for association and clustering. In the later analysis, no new phenotypic data were used to find candidate immune exposures; instead, reliance was placed on TCR beta sequences and their occurrence across donors. An early release that covered some 640 HLA-typed donors contained around 330 gigabases of sequencing data and around 85 million unique TCR sequences. In addition to the first cohort of 500 to 850 subjects, a separate validation cohort of around 110 different subjects was used. Alongside the repertoire data, information on donor age, sex, ethnicity and CMV serostatus was compiled. The number of donors typed differed by locus, with roughly 620-640 for A, B, C, DRB1 and DQB1, roughly 550 for DQA1, 606 for DPA1, and some 440 for DPB1. Using immunosequencing, the study profiled T cell repertoires from about 610 subjects and related those repertoires to cytomegalovirus serostatus. The study aimed to test whether signatures of past pathogen exposure could be identified by cataloging public T cell receptors. The genetic ancestry cluster associated with self-reported Caucasian donors included about 84% of the 350 to 500 genotyped donors.

On this clone itself: Its antigen is still unknown. No much larger clonotype is one base removed from it; base qualities were not supplied.

The cohort comprised several hundred healthy bone marrow donors. At the time of sampling, all cohort members were nominally healthy, though unrecorded immune exposures were likely present. The donor tested CMV seronegative and was one of the 352 seronegative cohort members. A peripheral blood sample was collected from each donor, and TCR beta sequencing was performed on peripheral blood mononuclear cells. The Qiagen DNeasy Blood Extraction Kit was used to extract genomic DNA from the blood cell samples. Library creation used the immunoSEQ multiplex PCR assay. For the multiplex PCR, a mixture combining 60 forward primers for TCR Vbeta segments and 13 reverse primers for TCR Jbeta segments was used. The CDR3 region of rearranged TCR beta genes was amplified from genomic DNA with a multiplex PCR assay. The Illumina HiSeq System was used to sequence the amplified TCR beta libraries as 87-base-pair reads. As for how the authors treated the data: Across the 700 or so repertoires, a later analysis counted around 80 million unique TCR beta chains, around 11 million of which were shared by at least two donors. To remove PCR and sequencing errors, raw reads were error-corrected and collapsed into unique sequences using a nearest-neighbor algorithm that merged closely related sequences. CDR3 sequences were aligned to IMGT reference sequences to assign V, D and J gene segments. Each retained sequence needed at least a six-nucleotide match to both a V gene segment and a J gene segment. Rearrangements were called productive when the CDR3 lacked stop codons and stayed in frame with V and J; all others were non-productive. CDR3 was defined by IMGT convention, running from the second conserved V-encoded cysteine to the conserved J-encoded phenylalanine. The earlier analysis of about 610 of the donors excluded any sequence lacking an unambiguous match to a single V gene segment. In an earlier analysis of 450 to 700 of the donors, V segments were called functional above 56.7% productive rearrangements and were called segregating when the between-donor standard deviation exceeded 5%. To diagnose cytomegalovirus status from the catalog of TCR beta chain sequences, a statistical classification framework was built. V and J gene assignment, in a later analysis, came from comparing TCR nucleotide sequences with IMGT/GENE-DB human TR gene sequences. The TCRdist pipeline was used in a later analysis to assign CDR3 sequences and most-parsimonious VDJ recombination scenarios. In a later analysis, each TCR beta chain was defined by its CDR3 amino acid sequence together with its V-gene family, and reads lacking a unique V-gene family were excluded. To address suspected cross-contamination and a sequencing artifact, a later analysis removed roughly 640 highly shared, low-generation-probability nucleotide sequences. In a later analysis, a clonal expansion index was calculated for each public chain from normalized within-repertoire ranks of inferred template counts. Generation probabilities in a later analysis came from a VDJ recombination model fitted to out-of-frame rearrangements, and those results were checked against IGoR. In a later analysis, hypergeometric tests were used to score TCR-TCR, TCR-HLA and TCR-CMV co-occurrence, with a repertoire-size bias correction applied to TCR pairs. To estimate false discovery rates, a later analysis permuted the HLA or CMV assignments 20 times. In a later analysis, co-occurring TCRs were grouped with DBSCAN, and TCRdist sequence similarity was added when clustering was performed within HLA-allele-positive subsets. Co-occurrence clustering excluded repertoires with fewer than 30,000 or more than 120,000 public chains, plus five with anomalous nucleotide sharing. The immuneACCESS repertoire file appears here via TCRdb, limited to in-frame rearrangements. These files lack a portion of the clones; in checked studies, under half of the deficit traces to unresolved V genes, and the cause of the others is not known. V and J calls plus clone size are reproduced from that table; the DNA served to infer D and trimming. Recorded for this sample are tens of thousands of clones; 75% to 85% of them occurred a single time. Clones ranked in the top ten supply 3.8% of the sample.

V is reduced by 5 bases and J by 1 base, leaving a spacing of 12 bases between them. Its CDR3 holds 16 amino acids, cysteine through phenylalanine. The kept DNA is CDR3 alone, 48 bases in frame from the first base. According to the germline V gene, CDR1 reads SGHVS and CDR2 reads FNYEAQ. Study-level results and caveats: Most TCR sequences were observed very rarely across donors, whereas some public TCRs were present in many individuals. An earlier analysis of approximately 540 of the donors showed that most TCR beta V segments appeared in productive rearrangements either about 87% or about 30% of the time, which broadly matched IMGT annotations. The classifier was reported to diagnose cytomegalovirus status with high specificity and sensitivity in both the original cohort and the validation cohort. In the study, about 150 TCR beta chains were listed as associated with cytomegalovirus. According to a later analysis, parvovirus B19, influenza, CMV and Epstein-Barr virus appeared linked to several top co-occurrence clusters. According to a later analysis, TCR association rates differed among HLA loci, with DRB1 alleles showing the most associated TCRs and HLA-C alleles showing the fewest. A later genetic analysis reported fewer N-insertions in productive TCRs among donors in an Asian-associated ancestry cluster than the roughly 620-donor mean. Correlated functional status among segregating V segments might reflect linkage disequilibrium, but an unknown experimental factor could not be ruled out. A further reported finding was that TCR beta sequences accurately predicted the HLA-A and HLA-B alleles for most subjects in the first cohort. Strong co-occurrence of HLA alleles, especially DR and DQ, made assigning TCR associations to individual alleles difficult. Immune exposure information for the cohort was limited to CMV serostatus. A cluster of highly shared sequence variants was judged likely to represent a technical artifact of the sequencing pipeline. A few of the identified cytomegalovirus-associated TCR beta chains were confirmed in vitro to be specific for cytomegalovirus antigens. A later analysis found that HLA-associated TCR beta chains were more clonally expanded and had lower generation probabilities than equally common non-associated chains. In a later analysis, around 17,000 TCR beta sequences were associated with specific HLA alleles at a false discovery rate of 0.05. It was suggested by the authors that the approach could potentially be generalized to other disease states and immunological phenotypes. Because the 87-base-pair reads could not distinguish some IMGT-functional V segments, including TRBV6-2 and TRBV6-3, those segments were excluded. Roughly 15 rarely observed V segments, including chromosome 9 orphons, were excluded from the earlier analysis of just under 600 of the donors because counts were too low. V-gene and J-gene trimming of TCR beta chains was associated with a missense DCLRE1C variant in a later genetic analysis, and the association was replicated in an independent cohort. The cohort was sequenced for TCR beta chains only, and without alpha or paired-chain data the features that could be detected were limited. A later analysis found that most CMV-associated TCR beta chains appeared HLA-restricted, with HLA associations seemingly driven largely by CMV exposure. Because HLA typing was missing for some donors at each locus, association tests included only the typed subset. The presence/absence analyses assumed that sequencing depth was roughly uniform across donors, and that assumption may not be true.

This sequence was found in a middle-aged woman in good health and CMV-seronegative. Specimen: PBMCs. The chain is encoded by TRBV7-6 joined to TRBJ1-6; a confident D gene designation cannot be given. The CDR3 loop reads CASSPEVGSYNSPLHF. The sequenced DNA: TGTGCCAGCAGCCCAGAGGTTGGGTCCTATAATTCACCCCTCCACTTT.